This T cell receptor beta chain appears in the sequencing data of a study of PD-1 blockade in classical Hodgkin lymphoma. Overall study context: On a schedule of every 2 weeks, patients received nivolumab 3 mg/kg intravenously.

Profiled with immunoSEQ multiplex PCR; TCRdb holds only in-frame clones, not every one. Of about 30,000 clones in the sample, 80% to 90% were seen once. Time point reported: cycle 4 day 1 (C4D1), after less than 7 weeks of nivolumab. Patients all relapsed after autologous stem cell transplantation, and there was variation in brentuximab vedotin exposure. Purification of CD4+ T cells from thawed PBMCs was performed via magnetic negative selection. The source of this sequence is a human donor with classical Hodgkin lymphoma. Sequenced here: CD4+ T cells from blood, sampled before the fourth cycle of nivolumab.

CDR3 sequence (DNA): TGTGCCAGCAGAAAACAGGGGAATGGCTACACCTTC. Amino acid sequence: CASRKQGNGYTF. The chain recombines TRBV6-5 with TRBJ1-2, with TRBD1 matching over 7 bases. Trimming took 6 bases from V and 6 from J; bases not matched to a gene: 4. The CDR3 has 12 amino acids. Germline CDR1 reads MNHEY; CDR2 reads SVGAGI.